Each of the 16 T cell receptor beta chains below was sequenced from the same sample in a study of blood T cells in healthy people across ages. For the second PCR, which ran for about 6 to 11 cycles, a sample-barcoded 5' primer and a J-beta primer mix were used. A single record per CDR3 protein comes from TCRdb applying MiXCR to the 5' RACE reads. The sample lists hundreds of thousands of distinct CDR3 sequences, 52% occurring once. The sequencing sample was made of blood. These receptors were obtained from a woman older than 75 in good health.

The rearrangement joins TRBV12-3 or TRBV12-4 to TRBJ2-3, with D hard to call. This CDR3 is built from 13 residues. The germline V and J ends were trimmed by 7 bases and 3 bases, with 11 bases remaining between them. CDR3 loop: CASTVGWTDTQYF. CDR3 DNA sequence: TGTGCCAGCACTGTTGGGTGGACAGATACGCAGTATTTT.

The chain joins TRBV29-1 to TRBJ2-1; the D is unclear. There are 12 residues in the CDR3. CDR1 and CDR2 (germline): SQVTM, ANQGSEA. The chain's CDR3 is CAIGVSYNEQFF. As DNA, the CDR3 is TGCGCCATTGGGGTCTCCTACAATGAGCAGTTCTTC.

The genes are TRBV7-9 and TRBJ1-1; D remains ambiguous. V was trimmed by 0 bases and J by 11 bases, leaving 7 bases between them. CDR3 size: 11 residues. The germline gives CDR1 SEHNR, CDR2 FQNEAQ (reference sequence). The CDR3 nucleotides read TGTGCCAGCAGCTTAGCCATACGGGCTTTCTTT. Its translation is CASSLAIRAFF.

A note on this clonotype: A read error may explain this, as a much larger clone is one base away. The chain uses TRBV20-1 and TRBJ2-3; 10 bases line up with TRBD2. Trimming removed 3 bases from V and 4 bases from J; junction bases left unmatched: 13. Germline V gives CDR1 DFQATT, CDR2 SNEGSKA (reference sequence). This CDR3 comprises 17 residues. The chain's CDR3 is CSASGSSGSASADTQYF. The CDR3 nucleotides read TGCAGTGCTAGTGGATCTAGCGGGAGTGCTAGCGCAGATACGCAGTATTTT.

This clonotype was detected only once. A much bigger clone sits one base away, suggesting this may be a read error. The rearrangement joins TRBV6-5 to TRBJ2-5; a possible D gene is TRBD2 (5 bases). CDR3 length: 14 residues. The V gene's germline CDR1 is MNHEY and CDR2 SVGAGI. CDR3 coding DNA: TGTGCCTGCAGTTGGACCTCCTCGGGGGAGACCCAGTACTTC. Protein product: CACSWTSSGETQYF.

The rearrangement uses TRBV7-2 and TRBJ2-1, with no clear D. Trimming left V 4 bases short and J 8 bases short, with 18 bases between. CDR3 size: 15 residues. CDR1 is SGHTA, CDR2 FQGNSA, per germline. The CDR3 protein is CASSSIYGEEDEQFF. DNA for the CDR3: TGTGCCAGCAGCTCCATTTATGGGGAAGAGGATGAGCAGTTCTTC.

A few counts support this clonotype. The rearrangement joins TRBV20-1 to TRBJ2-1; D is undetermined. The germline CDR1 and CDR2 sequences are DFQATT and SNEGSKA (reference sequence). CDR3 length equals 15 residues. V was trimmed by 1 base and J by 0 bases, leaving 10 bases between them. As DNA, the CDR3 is TGCAGTGCTAGAGCCGGCTCGAGCTCCTACAATGAGCAGTTCTTC. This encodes CSARAGSSSYNEQFF.

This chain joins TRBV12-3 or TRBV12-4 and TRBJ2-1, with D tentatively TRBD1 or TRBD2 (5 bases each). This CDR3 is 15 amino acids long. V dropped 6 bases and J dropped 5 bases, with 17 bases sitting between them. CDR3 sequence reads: CASSFTRGLDNEQFF. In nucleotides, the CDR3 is TGTGCCAGCAGCTTTACTAGGGGTTTGGACAATGAGCAGTTCTTC.

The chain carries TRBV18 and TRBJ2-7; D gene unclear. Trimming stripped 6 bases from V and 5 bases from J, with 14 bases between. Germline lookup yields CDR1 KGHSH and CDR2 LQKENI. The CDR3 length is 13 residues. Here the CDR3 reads CASSPQTVHEQYF. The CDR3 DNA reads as TGTGCCAGCTCCCCTCAGACCGTCCACGAGCAGTACTTC.

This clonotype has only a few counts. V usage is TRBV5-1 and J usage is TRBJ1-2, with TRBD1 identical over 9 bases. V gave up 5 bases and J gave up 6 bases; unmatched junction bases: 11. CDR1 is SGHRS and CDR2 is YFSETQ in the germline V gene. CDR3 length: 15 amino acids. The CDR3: CASSRTGGIGDGYTF. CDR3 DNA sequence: TGCGCCAGCAGTCGTACAGGGGGCATCGGGGATGGCTACACCTTC.

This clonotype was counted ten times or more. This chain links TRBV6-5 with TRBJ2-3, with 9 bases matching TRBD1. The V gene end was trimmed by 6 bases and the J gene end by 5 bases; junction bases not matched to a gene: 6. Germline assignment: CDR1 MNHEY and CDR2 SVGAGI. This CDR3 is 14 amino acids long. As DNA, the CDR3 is TGTGCCAGCAGGACAGGGGGATTGGTAGATACGCAGTATTTT. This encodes CASRTGGLVDTQYF.

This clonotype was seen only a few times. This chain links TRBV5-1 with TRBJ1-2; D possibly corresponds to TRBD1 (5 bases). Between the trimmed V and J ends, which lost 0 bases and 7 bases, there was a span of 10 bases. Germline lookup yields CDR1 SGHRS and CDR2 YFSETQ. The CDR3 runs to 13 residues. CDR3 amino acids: CASSLVGEAGYTF. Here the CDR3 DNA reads TGCGCCAGCAGCTTGGTGGGGGAGGCTGGCTACACCTTC.

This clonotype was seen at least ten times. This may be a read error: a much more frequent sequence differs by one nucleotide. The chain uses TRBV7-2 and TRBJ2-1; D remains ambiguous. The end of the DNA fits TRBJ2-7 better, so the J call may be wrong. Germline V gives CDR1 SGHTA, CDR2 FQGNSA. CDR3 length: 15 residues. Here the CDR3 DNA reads TGTGCCAGCAGCTTGCTAGGGTTATCCTACAATGAGCAGTACTTC. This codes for CASSLLGLSYNEQYF.

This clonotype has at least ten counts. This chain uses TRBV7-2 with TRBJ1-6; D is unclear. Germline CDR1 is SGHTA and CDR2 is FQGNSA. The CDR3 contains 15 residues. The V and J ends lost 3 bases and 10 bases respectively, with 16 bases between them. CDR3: CASSFRGSVGSPLHF. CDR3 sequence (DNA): TGTGCCAGCAGCTTTCGGGGATCGGTAGGATCACCCCTCCACTTT.

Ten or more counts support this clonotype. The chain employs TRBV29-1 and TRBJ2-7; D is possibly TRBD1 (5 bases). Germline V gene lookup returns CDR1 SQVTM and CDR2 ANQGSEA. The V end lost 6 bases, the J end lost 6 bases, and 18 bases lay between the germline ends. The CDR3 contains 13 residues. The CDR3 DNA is TGCAGCGTCGGACATACAGTCACGGGCGAGCAGTACTTC. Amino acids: CSVGHTVTGEQYF.

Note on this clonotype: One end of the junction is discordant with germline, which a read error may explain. As DNA, the CDR3 is TGTACCAGCAGTTCCTTCGGCAGGCCTATATCTGGCGGGAGGGCCTACGAGCAGTACTTC. Its protein is CTSSSFGRPISGGRAYEQYF. The rearrangement joins TRBV27 to TRBJ2-7; TRBD2 aligns across 9 bases. The CDR3 consists of 20 residues. In germline, CDR1 is MNHEY, CDR2 SMNVEV (reference sequence).